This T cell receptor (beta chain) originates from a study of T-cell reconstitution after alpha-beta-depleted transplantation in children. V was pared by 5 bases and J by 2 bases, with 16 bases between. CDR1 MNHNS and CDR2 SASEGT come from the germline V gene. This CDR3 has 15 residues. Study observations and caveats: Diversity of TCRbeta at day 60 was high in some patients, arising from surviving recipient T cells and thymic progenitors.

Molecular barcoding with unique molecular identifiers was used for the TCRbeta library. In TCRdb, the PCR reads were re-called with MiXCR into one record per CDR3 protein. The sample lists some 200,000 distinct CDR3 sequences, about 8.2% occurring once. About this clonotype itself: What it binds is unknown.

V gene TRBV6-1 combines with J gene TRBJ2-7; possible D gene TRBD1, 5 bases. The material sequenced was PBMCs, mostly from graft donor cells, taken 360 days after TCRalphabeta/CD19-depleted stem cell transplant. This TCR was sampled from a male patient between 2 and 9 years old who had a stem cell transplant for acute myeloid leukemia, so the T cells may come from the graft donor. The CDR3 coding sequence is TGTGCCAGCAGTCGAAGCGCAGGGTGGCCCTACGAGCAGTACTTC. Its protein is CASSRSAGWPYEQYF.